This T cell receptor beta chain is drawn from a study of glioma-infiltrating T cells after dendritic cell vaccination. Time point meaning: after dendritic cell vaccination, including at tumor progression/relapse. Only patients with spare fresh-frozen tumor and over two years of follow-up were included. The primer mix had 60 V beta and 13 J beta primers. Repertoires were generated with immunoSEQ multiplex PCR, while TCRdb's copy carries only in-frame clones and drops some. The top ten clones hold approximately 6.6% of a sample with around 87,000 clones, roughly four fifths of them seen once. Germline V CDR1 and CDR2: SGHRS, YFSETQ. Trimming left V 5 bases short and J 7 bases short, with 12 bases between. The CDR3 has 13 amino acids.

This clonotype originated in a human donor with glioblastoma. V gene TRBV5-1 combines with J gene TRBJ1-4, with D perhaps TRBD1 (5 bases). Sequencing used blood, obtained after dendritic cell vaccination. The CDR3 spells CASSRDSGEKLFF. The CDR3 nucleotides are TGCGCCAGCAGTCGGGACTCCGGTGAAAAACTGTTTTTT.